Sequencing of this TCR beta chain was carried out in a study of metastatic and nonmetastatic thyroid tumors (TCRdb year 2020). For the wider study: The researchers compared repertoires between peripheral blood samples and tumor or nodule tissue samples from patients with malignant or benign thyroid disease. The research as a whole found: In both blood and tumor samples, malignant tumors were reported to have significantly higher TCR beta diversity than benign nodules.

This clone has a count of ten or more. What this receptor recognizes is not known. No base qualities exist here, and no much larger clone lies one base off it. Library prep was done by PCR. Instrument on record: Illumina HiSeq 4000. High-throughput sequencing was used to profile the TCR beta-chain CDR3 region of every patient. The original methods were these. CDR3 differences across clinicopathological groups were used to build a classifier for discriminating distant-metastatic papillary thyroid cancer patients. The Shannon index was used to measure repertoire diversity, and the Morisita-Horn index was used to measure how similar tumor and blood repertoires were. TCRdb reran the public reads through fastp at Q25 and MiXCR, keeping productive beta chains. TCRdb, not the authors, supplied the V and J calls. The sample includes approximately 31,000 clones, with under 20% observed a single time. About 10% of the sample belongs to the ten largest clones.

The trim is 5 bases for V and 2 bases for J, with a gap of 17 bases between the germline ends. The CDR3 numbers 15 residues from cysteine through phenylalanine. Of the read, only the CDR3 DNA is kept; its 45 bases are in frame from base 1. Based on the germline V gene (reference sequence), the CDR1 and CDR2 sequences are DFQATT and SNEGSKA. None of the patients had been given any treatment before thyroid surgery. Patient clinical samples collected from about 2011 to 2018 were retrospectively analysed using T-cell receptor beta sequencing. This sequence uses TRBV20-1 and TRBJ2-3, and TRBD1 may be the D gene, going by 5 matching bases. The receptor was derived from a female donor with papillary thyroid cancer or a benign thyroid nodule (not recorded which). Some clones in this sample may be carry-over from other donors' samples. Sequencing was performed on blood. Read as DNA, the sequence is TGCAGTGCTGTGACTTGGCAGGGCTACACAGATACGCAGTATTTT. Translated, this is CSAVTWQGYTDTQYF.